Included here is one T cell receptor (beta chain) sequence, with context. The sample is drawn from a study of blood T cell repertoires in COVID-19. Overall study context: Acute and convalescent COVID-19 samples came from the United States, Italy and Spain. PBMCs, B-cell-depleted T cells, or T cells were the source of the cDNA or gDNA that made up the material.

In the study's own analysis: Nucleated cell number was recorded as an estimate derived from reference gene primer amplification. Method: immunoSEQ multiplex PCR; TCRdb's copy keeps in-frame clones and lacks some. V and J calls and clone size are as listed in that table; D and trimming were resolved from the DNA. The sample carries about 260,000 clones, about 87% recorded once. Germline V lookup: CDR1 SEHNR, CDR2 FQNEAQ (reference sequence). This CDR3 comprises 14 residues. Trimming pared 1 base from V and 1 base from J, leaving 8 bases between. The V gene is TRBV7-9, the J gene TRBJ2-7; D gene ambiguous. This receptor was obtained from a woman between 40 and 55 years old who had recovered from COVID-19. The sequenced sample consisted of peripheral blood. The CDR3 DNA reads TGTGCCAGCAGCTTAGTTGCCGAGTCCTACGAGCAGTACTTC. Protein: CASSLVAESYEQYF.